This T cell receptor (beta chain) was identified during a study of OX40 agonist ivuxolimab in advanced cancers. For the study at large: Cohort: around 83% men, mean age around 55, aged roughly 23 to 90. It was permissible to have had prior anti-PD-1, anti-PD-L1 or anti-CTLA-4 therapy, and about 40% had some. The study's findings and limits: Within 6 weeks, CD4+ and CD8+ blood T cells expanded clonally at 0.1 to 3.0 mg/kg.

Sequencing used immunoSEQ multiplex PCR; TCRdb keeps in-frame clones, though not all of them. The repertoire holds some 100,000 clones, around 90% seen once, with approximately 0.78% in the top ten. On this clone: What it binds is unknown.

Between the trimmed V and J ends, which lost 1 base and 2 bases, there was a span of 9 bases. CDR1 SGHTA and CDR2 FQGTGA come from the germline V gene. There are 15 residues in the CDR3. The rearrangement joins TRBV7-3 to TRBJ2-1; no firm D call. This clonotype was obtained from an adult with an advanced solid tumor such as melanoma, head and neck, liver or kidney cancer. This sample comprised CD4+ or CD8+ T cells sorted from blood, obtained in a trial of the OX40 agonist ivuxolimab. DNA of the CDR3: TGTGCCAGCAGCTTAAGCCCGACACCCTACAATGAGCAGTTCTTC. It is translated as CASSLSPTPYNEQFF.